The sequence of this TCR beta chain was determined in a study of control samples from healthy donors and cancer patients. This clone was detected once. The junction and the germline gene differ at one end; a read error may be behind it. This CDR3 contains 12 residues. Per germline, CDR1 SSHAT and CDR2 FNYEAQ (reference sequence). The assay was immunoSEQ multiplex PCR, and TCRdb's table has in-frame clones only and misses some. The data contain 350,000 to 450,000 clones, 80% to 95% of them singletons. The V and J genes are TRBV7-7 and TRBJ2-1; D might be TRBD2 (6 bases). The sequence came from a man in his forties or fifties with head and neck cancer. Sample: PBMCs. CDR3 loop: CASSPARGEQFF. The CDR3, as DNA: TGTGCTAGCAGTCCGGCCCGGGGGGAGCAGTTCTTC.